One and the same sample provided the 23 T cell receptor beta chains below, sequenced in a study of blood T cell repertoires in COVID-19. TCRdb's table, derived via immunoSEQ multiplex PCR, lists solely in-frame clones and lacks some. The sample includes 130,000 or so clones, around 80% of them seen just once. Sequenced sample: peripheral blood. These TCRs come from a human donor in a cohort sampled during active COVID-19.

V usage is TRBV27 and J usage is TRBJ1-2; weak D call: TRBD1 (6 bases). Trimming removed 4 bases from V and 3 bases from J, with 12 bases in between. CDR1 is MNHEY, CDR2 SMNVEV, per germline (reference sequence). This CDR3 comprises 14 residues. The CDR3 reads CASSSRGAYYGYTF. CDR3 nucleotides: TGTGCCAGCAGTTCACGGGGGGCGTACTATGGCTACACCTTC.

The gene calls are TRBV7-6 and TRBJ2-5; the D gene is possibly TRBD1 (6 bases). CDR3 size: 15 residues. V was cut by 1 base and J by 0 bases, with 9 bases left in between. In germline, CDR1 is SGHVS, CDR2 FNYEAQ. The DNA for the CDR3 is TGTGCCAGCAGCTTAGTGCAGGGGTACCAAGAGACCCAGTACTTC. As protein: CASSLVQGYQETQYF.

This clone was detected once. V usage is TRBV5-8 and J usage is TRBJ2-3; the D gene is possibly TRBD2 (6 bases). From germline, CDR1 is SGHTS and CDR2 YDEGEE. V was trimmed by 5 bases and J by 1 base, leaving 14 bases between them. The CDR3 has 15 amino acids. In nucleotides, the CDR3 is TGTGCCAGCAGTCCAAACACGGGGGGCACAGATACGCAGTATTTT. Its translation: CASSPNTGGTDTQYF.

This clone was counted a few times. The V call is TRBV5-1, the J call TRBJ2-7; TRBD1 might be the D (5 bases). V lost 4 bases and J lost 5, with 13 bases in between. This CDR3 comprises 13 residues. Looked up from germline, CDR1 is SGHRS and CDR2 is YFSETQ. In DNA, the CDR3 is TGCGCCAGCAGCCGCGGACAAGTCGACGAGCAGTACTTC. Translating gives CASSRGQVDEQYF.

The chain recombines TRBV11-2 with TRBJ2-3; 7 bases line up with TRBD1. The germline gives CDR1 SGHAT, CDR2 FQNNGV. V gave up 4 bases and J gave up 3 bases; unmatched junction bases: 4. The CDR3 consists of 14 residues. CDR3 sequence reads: CASSSTGPTDTQYF. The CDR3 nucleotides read TGTGCCAGCAGCTCGACAGGGCCAACAGATACGCAGTATTTT.

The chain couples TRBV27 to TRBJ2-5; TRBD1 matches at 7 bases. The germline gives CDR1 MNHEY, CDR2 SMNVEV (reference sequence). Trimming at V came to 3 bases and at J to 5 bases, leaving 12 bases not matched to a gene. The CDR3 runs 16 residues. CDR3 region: CASSFYRGQKGETQYF. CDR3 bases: TGTGCCAGCAGTTTTTACAGGGGTCAGAAAGGGGAGACCCAGTACTTC.

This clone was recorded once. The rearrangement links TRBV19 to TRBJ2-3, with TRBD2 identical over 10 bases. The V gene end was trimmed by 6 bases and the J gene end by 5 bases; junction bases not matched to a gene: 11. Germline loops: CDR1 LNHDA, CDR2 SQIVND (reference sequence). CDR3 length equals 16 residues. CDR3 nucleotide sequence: TGTGCCAGTAGGGGGCTAGCGGGGGCGCGGGGAGATACGCAGTATTTT. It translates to CASRGLAGARGDTQYF.

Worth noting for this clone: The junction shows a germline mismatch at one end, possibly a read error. The CDR3 protein is CASSLVYPGSLLHF. CDR3 sequence (DNA): TGTGCCAGCAGCTTGGTCTACCCGGGGTCACTCCTCCACTTT. V usage is TRBV5-6 and J usage is TRBJ1-6; D remains ambiguous. The CDR3 is made up of 14 amino acids. Germline lookup yields CDR1 SGHDT and CDR2 YYEEEE.

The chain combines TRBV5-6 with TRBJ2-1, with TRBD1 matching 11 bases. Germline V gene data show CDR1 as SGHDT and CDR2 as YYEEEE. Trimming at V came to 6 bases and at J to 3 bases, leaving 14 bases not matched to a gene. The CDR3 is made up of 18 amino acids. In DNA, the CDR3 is TGTGCCAGCACCCAGGACAGGGGGCACCTTAGCGACTACAATGAGCAGTTCTTC. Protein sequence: CASTQDRGHLSDYNEQFF. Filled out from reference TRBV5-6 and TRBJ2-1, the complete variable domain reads DAGVTQSPTHLIKTRGQQVTLRCSPKSGHDTVSWYQQALGQGPQFIFQYYEEEERQRGNFPDRFSGHQFPNYSSELNVNALLLGDSALYLCASTQDRGHLSDYNEQFFGPGTRLTVL.

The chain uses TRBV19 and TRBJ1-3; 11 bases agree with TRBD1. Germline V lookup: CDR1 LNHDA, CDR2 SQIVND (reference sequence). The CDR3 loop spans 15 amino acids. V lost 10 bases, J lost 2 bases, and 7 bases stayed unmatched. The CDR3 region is CATRTGGRTGNTIYF. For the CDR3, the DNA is TGTGCCACCCGGACAGGGGGCAGAACTGGAAACACCATATATTTT.

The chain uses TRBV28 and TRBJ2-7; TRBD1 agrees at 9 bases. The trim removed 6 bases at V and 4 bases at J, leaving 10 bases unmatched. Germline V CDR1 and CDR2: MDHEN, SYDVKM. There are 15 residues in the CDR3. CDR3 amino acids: CASSPDRGKVYEQYF. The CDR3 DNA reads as TGTGCCAGCAGCCCCGACAGGGGGAAGGTATACGAGCAGTACTTC.

This CDR3 is CASSSKRRGTDHEKLFF. The CDR3 bases are TGCGCCAGCAGCTCCAAGCGAAGGGGGACAGATCATGAAAAACTGTTTTTT. This rearrangement joins TRBV5-1 to TRBJ1-4, with TRBD1 matching over 7 bases. J gave up 6 bases and V 3 bases, and 14 bases lay outside the gene matches. Germline V gene sequence: CDR1 SGHRS, CDR2 YFSETQ. The CDR3 spans 17 residues.

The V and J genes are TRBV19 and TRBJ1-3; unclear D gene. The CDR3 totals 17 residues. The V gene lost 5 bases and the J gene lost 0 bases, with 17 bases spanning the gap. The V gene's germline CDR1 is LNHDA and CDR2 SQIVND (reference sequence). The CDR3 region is CASSATVFGGSGNTIYF. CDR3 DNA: TGTGCCAGTAGTGCTACTGTTTTTGGTGGCTCTGGAAACACCATATATTTT.

CDR3: CASGSQEPGYETQYF. Written as DNA, the CDR3 is TGTGCTAGTGGTTCGCAAGAACCAGGGTACGAGACCCAGTACTTC. The rearrangement joins TRBV12-5 to TRBJ2-5, with D maybe TRBD1 (5 bases). Trimming took 4 bases from V and 5 from J, leaving 17 bases between them. CDR1 and CDR2 from the germline V gene are LGHNT and FRNRAP. This CDR3 comprises 15 residues.

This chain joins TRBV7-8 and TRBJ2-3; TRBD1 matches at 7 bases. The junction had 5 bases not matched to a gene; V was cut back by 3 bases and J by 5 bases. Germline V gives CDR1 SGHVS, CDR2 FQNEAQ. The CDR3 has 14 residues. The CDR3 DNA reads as TGTGCCAGCAGCTTGGCTGGGGACAGAGATACGCAGTATTTT. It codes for CASSLAGDRDTQYF.

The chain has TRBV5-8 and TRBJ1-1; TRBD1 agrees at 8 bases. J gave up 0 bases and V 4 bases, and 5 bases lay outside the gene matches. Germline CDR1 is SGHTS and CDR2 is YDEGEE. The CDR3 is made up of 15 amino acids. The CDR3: CASSKGQAVNTEAFF. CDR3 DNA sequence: TGTGCCAGCAGCAAGGGACAGGCCGTGAACACTGAAGCTTTCTTT.

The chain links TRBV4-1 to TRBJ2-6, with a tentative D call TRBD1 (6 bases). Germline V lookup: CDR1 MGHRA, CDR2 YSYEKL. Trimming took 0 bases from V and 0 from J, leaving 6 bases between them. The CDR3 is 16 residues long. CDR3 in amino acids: CASSQEGGSGANVLTF. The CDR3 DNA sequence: TGCGCCAGCAGCCAAGAAGGGGGCTCTGGGGCCAACGTCCTGACTTTC.

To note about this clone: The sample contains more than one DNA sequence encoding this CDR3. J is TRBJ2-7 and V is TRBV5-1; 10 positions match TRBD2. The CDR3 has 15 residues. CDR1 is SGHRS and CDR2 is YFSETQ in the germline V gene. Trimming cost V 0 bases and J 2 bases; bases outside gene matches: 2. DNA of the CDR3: TGCGCCAGCAGCTTGGGCCTAGCGGGGGCCTACGAGCAGTACTTC. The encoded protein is CASSLGLAGAYEQYF.

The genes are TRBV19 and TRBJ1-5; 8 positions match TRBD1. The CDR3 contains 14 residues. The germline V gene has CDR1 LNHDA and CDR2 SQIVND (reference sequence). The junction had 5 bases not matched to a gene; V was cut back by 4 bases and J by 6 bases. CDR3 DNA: TGTGCCAGTAGTAGACAGGGGTACGGTCAGCCCCAGCATTTT. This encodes CASSRQGYGQPQHF. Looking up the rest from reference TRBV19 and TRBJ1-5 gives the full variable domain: DGGITQSPKYLFRKEGQNVTLSCEQNLNHDAMYWYRQDPGQGLRLIYYSQIVNDFQKGDIAEGYSVSREKKESFPLTVTSAQKNPTAFYLCASSRQGYGQPQHFGDGTRLSIL.

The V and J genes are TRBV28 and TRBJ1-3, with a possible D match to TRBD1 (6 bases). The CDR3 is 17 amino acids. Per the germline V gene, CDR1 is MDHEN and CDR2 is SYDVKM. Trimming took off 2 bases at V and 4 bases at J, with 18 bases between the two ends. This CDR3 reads CASSLNIGGAKGNTIYF. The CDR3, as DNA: TGTGCCAGCAGTTTAAATATTGGGGGGGCAAAGGGAAACACCATATATTTT.

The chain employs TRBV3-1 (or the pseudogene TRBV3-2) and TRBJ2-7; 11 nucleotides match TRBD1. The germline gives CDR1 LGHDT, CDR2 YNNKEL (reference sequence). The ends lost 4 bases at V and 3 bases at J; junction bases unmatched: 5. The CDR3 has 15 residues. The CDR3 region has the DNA TGTGCCAGCAGCCCCGAGGGGACAGGGGGCTACGAGCAGTACTTC. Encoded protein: CASSPEGTGGYEQYF.

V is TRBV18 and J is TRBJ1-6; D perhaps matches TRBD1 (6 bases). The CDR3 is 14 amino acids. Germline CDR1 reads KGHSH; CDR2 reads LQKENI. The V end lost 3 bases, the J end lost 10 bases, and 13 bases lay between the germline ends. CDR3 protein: CASSPSGEGSPLHF. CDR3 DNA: TGTGCCAGCTCACCTTCAGGGGAGGGGTCACCCCTCCACTTT. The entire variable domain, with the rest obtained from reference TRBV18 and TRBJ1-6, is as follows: NAGVMQNPRHLVRRRGQEARLRCSPMKGHSHVYWYRQLPEEGLKFMVYLQKENIIDESGMPKERFSAEFPKEGPSILRIQQVVRGDSAAYFCASSPSGEGSPLHFGNGTRLTVT.

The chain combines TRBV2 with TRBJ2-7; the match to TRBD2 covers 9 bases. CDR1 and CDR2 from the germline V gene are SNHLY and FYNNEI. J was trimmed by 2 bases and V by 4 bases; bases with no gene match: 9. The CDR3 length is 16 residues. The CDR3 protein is CASSGGLALVAYEQYF. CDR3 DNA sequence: TGTGCCAGCAGTGGGGGACTAGCTCTCGTCGCCTACGAGCAGTACTTC. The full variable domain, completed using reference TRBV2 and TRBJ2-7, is EPEVTQTPSHQVTQMGQEVILRCVPISNHLYFYWYRQILGQKVEFLVSFYNNEISEKSEIFDDQFSVERPDGSNFTLKIRSTKLEDSAMYFCASSGGLALVAYEQYFGPGTRLTVT.